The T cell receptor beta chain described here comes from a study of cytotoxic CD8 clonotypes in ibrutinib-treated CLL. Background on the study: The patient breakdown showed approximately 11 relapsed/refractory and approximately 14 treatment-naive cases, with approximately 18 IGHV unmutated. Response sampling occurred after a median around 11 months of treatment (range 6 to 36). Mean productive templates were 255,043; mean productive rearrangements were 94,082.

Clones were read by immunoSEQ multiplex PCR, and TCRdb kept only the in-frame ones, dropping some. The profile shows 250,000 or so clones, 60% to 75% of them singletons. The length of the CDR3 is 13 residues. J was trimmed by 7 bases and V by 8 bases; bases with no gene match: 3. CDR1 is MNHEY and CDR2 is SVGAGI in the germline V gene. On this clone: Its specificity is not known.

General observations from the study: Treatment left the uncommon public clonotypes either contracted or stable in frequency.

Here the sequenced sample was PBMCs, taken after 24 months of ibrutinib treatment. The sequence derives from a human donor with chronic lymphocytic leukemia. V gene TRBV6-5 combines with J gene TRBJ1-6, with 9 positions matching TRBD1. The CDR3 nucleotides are TGTGCCAGCGGACAGGGGACGAATTCACCCCTCCACTTT. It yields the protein CASGQGTNSPLHF.